This T cell receptor (beta chain) was obtained from a study of T cells in localized non-small cell lung cancer. Study results and limitations: In adjacent lung, a median about 52 of the top 100 tumor clones were found. T cell clonality was highest in uninvolved adjacent lung, above tumor. Elevated blood T cell density was associated with longer overall survival.

Each adjacent lung sample was taken at least 2 cm from the tumor margin and was free of atypia. The repertoire was sequenced with immunoSEQ multiplex PCR; TCRdb's copy has only in-frame clones and lacks some. The sample lists 1,100 or so clones; over 20% were seen once. This CDR3 contains 13 residues. The V end lost 10 bases, the J end lost 0 bases, and 12 bases lay between the germline ends. In germline, CDR1 is ENHRY, CDR2 SYGVKD. Only a few counts were recorded for this clone. Its antigen is currently unknown. The chain uses TRBV10-3 and TRBJ1-1; D remains unclear. The receptor's source is a man aged 40 to 70 with stage II lung adenocarcinoma. Sequenced material: normal lung tissue next to the tumor, taken before any cancer treatment. The CDR3 DNA is TGTGCCAGCGGGAGGACCTTGAACACTGAAGCTTTCTTT. Translating gives CASGRTLNTEAFF.